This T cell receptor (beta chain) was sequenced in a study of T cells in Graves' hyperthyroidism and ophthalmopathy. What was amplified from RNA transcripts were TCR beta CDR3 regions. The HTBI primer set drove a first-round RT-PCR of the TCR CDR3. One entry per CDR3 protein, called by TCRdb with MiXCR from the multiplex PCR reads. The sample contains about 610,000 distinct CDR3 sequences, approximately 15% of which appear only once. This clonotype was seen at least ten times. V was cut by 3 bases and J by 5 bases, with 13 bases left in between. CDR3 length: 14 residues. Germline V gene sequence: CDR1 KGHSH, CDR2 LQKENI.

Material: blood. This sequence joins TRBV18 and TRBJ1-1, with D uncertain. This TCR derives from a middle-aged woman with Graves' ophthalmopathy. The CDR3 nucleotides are TGTGCCAGCTCACCCGAGGAAGGACGAACTGAAGCTTTCTTT. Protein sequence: CASSPEEGRTEAFF.